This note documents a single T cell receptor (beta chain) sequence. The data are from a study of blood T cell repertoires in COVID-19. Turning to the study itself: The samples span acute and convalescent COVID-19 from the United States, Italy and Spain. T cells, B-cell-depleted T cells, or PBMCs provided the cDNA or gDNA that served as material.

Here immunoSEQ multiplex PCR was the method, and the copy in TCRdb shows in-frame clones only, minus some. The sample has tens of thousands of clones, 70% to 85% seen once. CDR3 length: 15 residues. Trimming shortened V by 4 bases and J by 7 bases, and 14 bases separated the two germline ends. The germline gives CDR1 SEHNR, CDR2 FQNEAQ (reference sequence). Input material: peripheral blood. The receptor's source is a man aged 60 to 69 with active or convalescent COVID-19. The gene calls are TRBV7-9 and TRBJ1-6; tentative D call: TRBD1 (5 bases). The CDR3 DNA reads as TGTGCCAGCAGCTCTCTCCGGGGGATCAATTCACCCCTCCACTTT. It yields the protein CASSSLRGINSPLHF.